The 7 T cell receptor beta chains below come from one sample, sequenced in a study of T cell repertoires in cytomegalovirus infection. TCRdb re-analysed the reads in MiXCR, keeping a single row per CDR3 protein. The sample includes 120,000 to 150,000 distinct CDR3 sequences, 5.5% to 7% of them seen just once. Specimen: PBMCs. The receptors originated from a human donor in good health (CMV status not recorded). Some clones in this sample may be carry-over from other donors' samples.

This clonotype was seen only a few times. This rearrangement joins TRBV19 to TRBJ1-1, with 11 bases fitting TRBD1. The V gene's germline CDR1 is LNHDA and CDR2 SQIVND (reference sequence). V dropped 0 bases and J dropped 5; count of bases not matched to a gene: 5. This CDR3 contains 16 residues. The CDR3: CASSIDRTGGSTEAFF. The CDR3, as DNA: TGTGCCAGTAGTATAGACCGGACAGGGGGCTCTACTGAAGCTTTCTTT.

This clonotype has ten or more counts. The chain has TRBV28 and TRBJ2-1, with TRBD2 identical over 13 bases. The CDR3 has 20 residues. CDR1 and CDR2 (germline): MDHEN, SYDVKM. Unmatched junction bases numbered 17, after V lost 4 bases and J lost 5 bases. CDR3 sequence: CASSSTGGPLAGGLNNEQFF. The CDR3 nucleotides are TGTGCCAGCAGTTCTACCGGGGGGCCACTAGCGGGGGGGCTTAACAATGAGCAGTTCTTC.

The chain is built from TRBV28 and TRBJ2-3; D might be TRBD1 or TRBD2, each matching 5 bases. The CDR3 has 14 amino acids. Deletions cut 6 bases from V and 5 bases from J, with 15 bases between. CDR1 is MDHEN, CDR2 SYDVKM, per germline. CDR3 loop: CASSSGRARDTQYF. In DNA form, the CDR3 reads TGTGCCAGCAGCTCGGGACGGGCTCGAGATACGCAGTATTTT.

This clonotype occurred many times. The chain is built from TRBV25-1 and TRBJ1-2, with D perhaps TRBD1 (5 bases). The CDR3 spans 12 residues. V dropped 6 bases and J dropped 9 bases, with 14 bases sitting between them. Germline-derived CDR1 and CDR2 are MGHDK and SYGVNS. CDR3: CASRDVGERYTF. In DNA form, the CDR3 reads TGTGCCAGCAGAGATGTAGGGGAGCGCTACACCTTC.

The table lists this clonotype with many counts. The chain is built from TRBV4-1 and TRBJ1-1; D is uncertain. The V gene lost 0 bases and the J gene lost 0 bases, with 11 bases spanning the gap. The CDR3 has 16 amino acids. Germline lookup yields CDR1 MGHRA and CDR2 YSYEKL. DNA of the CDR3: TGCGCCAGCAGCCAAGATCAAGGGTGGTTGAACACTGAAGCTTTCTTT. Translation gives CASSQDQGWLNTEAFF.

In this sample, this clonotype turned up a few times. The gene calls are TRBV7-9 and TRBJ2-7; weak D call: TRBD2 (5 bases). Trimming left V 4 bases short and J 7 bases short, with 11 bases between. There are 12 residues in the CDR3. Germline CDR1 SEHNR, CDR2 FQNEAQ (reference sequence). The CDR3 DNA reads as TGTGCCAGCAGCTCCACTACGGGAGAGCAGTACTTC. Translation: CASSSTTGEQYF.

This clonotype appeared many times. The chain has TRBV7-9 and TRBJ1-2; D possibly corresponds to TRBD1 (6 bases). There are 15 residues in the CDR3. V gave up 4 bases and J gave up 2 bases, with 14 bases separating them. Germline V gives CDR1 SEHNR, CDR2 FQNEAQ (reference sequence). The CDR3 DNA sequence: TGTGCCAGCAGCTCAAATACAGGGTCCAACTATGGCTACACCTTC. Translation: CASSSNTGSNYGYTF. Variable domain in full (rest from reference TRBV7-9 and TRBJ1-2): DTGVSQNPRHKITKRGQNVTFRCDPISEHNRLYWYRQTLGQGPEFLTYFQNEAQLEKSRLLSDRFSAERPKGSFSTLEIQRTEQGDSAMYLCASSSNTGSNYGYTFGSGTRLTVV.